These 8 T cell receptor beta chains originate from one sample sequenced in a study of beta chain features in type 1 diabetes. What was sequenced were expressed TCRB transcripts, since all of the isolated RNA had been reverse transcribed. Only in-frame clones appear in the TCRdb table, and some are missing; sequencing was by immunoSEQ multiplex PCR. The sample carries 400,000 to 600,000 clones, about 30% recorded once. Sequenced material: naive CD4+ T cells from blood. These receptor sequences come from a man aged 18 to 35 in good health.

The V call is TRBV29-1, the J call TRBJ2-1; D not resolved. Per germline, CDR1 SQVTM and CDR2 ANQGSEA. The V gene lost 1 base and the J gene lost 7 bases, with 5 bases spanning the gap. The CDR3 spans 11 residues. The CDR3 DNA follows: TGCAGCGTTGAAGTGGGGAATGAGCAGTTCTTC. Amino acids: CSVEVGNEQFF.

The chain combines TRBV11-2 with TRBJ2-4, with 7 bases matching TRBD2. Trimming at V came to 4 bases and at J to 6 bases, leaving 12 bases not matched to a gene. The CDR3 contains 16 residues. Germline lookup yields CDR1 SGHAT and CDR2 FQNNGV. CDR3 amino acids: CASSSHGRREGNIQYF. CDR3 nucleotide sequence: TGTGCCAGCAGCTCACACGGACGTAGGGAGGGAAACATTCAGTACTTC.

This chain links TRBV7-3 with TRBJ2-3; 8 nucleotides line up with TRBD1. The germline V gene has CDR1 SGHTA and CDR2 FQGTGA. The CDR3 length is 15 residues. V lost 2 bases and J lost 9; bases outside the gene matches: 10. The CDR3 sequence: CASSLLGQGADTQYF. The CDR3 nucleotides read TGTGCCAGCAGCTTATTGGGTCAGGGGGCGGACACGCAGTATTTT.

The CDR3, as DNA: TGTGCCAGCAGCTTAGCGGACCGGGCCTTCTACGAGCAGTACTTC. Translation gives CASSLADRAFYEQYF. The chain combines TRBV7-9 with TRBJ2-7; D unresolved. Germline assignment: CDR1 SEHNR and CDR2 FQNEAQ (reference sequence). Between the trimmed V and J ends, which lost 0 bases and 3 bases, there was a span of 12 bases. CDR3 length: 15 amino acids.

This clone showed up just a few times. J is TRBJ2-3 and V is TRBV25-1; tentatively, D is TRBD2 (5 bases). This CDR3 is built from 17 residues. Deletions cut 3 bases from V and 1 base from J, with 17 bases between. CDR1 is MGHDK, CDR2 SYGVNS, per germline. CDR3 coding DNA: TGTGCCAGCAGTGATCAAGGAGCGGCAATCCGCACAGATACGCAGTATTTT. This gives the protein CASSDQGAAIRTDTQYF.

This clone was counted only a few times. CDR3 sequence reads: CASSVSNAETQYF. As DNA, the CDR3 is TGTGCCAGCAGCGTAAGTAACGCTGAGACCCAGTACTTC. The chain is built from TRBV9 and TRBJ2-5; no firm D call. The CDR3 is made up of 13 amino acids. Looked up from germline, CDR1 is SGDLS and CDR2 is YYNGEE. V was trimmed by 1 base and J by 5 bases, leaving 9 bases between them.

The sample holds a few counts of this clone. The CDR3 nucleotides are TGCGCCAGCAGCGGGAGTAGCTATGGCTACACCTTC. Its protein is CASSGSSYGYTF. The chain recombines TRBV5-1 with TRBJ1-2; D remains unclear. There are 12 residues in the CDR3. The V gene's germline CDR1 is SGHRS and CDR2 YFSETQ. V was cut by 4 bases and J by 4 bases, with 8 bases left in between.

V usage is TRBV9 and J usage is TRBJ2-2; D tentatively fits TRBD1 or TRBD2 (6 bases each). V was trimmed by 3 bases and J by 4 bases, leaving 16 bases between them. The CDR3 is made up of 16 amino acids. Germline V gene lookup returns CDR1 SGDLS and CDR2 YYNGEE. CDR3 DNA sequence: TGTGCCAGCAGCGCTGACGGGGGCGCCCTCACCGGGGAGCTGTTTTTT. Encoded protein: CASSADGGALTGELFF.